One sample yielded the 18 T cell receptor beta chains listed below, sequenced in a study of glioma-infiltrating T cells after dendritic cell vaccination. Only in-frame clones appear in the TCRdb table, and some are missing; sequencing was by immunoSEQ multiplex PCR. The sample lists about 67,000 clones; 65% to 90% were seen once. This sample comprised blood, obtained before dendritic cell vaccination. These receptors were collected from a human donor with glioblastoma.

V and J are TRBV2 and TRBJ2-3; 15 bases map to TRBD2. The CDR3 is made up of 17 amino acids. V dropped 7 bases and J dropped 0; count of bases not matched to a gene: 5. The V gene's germline CDR1 is SNHLY and CDR2 FYNNEI. In nucleotides, the CDR3 is TGTGCCAGCATTGGACTAGCGGGGGGGCCCAGCACAGATACGCAGTATTTT. It specifies CASIGLAGGPSTDTQYF.

A single count supports this clone. The chain couples TRBV7-2 to TRBJ1-2; D perhaps matches TRBD1 (5 bases). The CDR3 runs 14 residues. Per germline, CDR1 SGHTA and CDR2 FQGNSA. The V end was cut by 0 bases, the J end by 4 bases, with 9 bases between. The CDR3 nucleotides are TGTGCCAGCAGCTTAGCAGAAGGGGTCTATGGCTACACCTTC. This codes for CASSLAEGVYGYTF.

The chain joins TRBV9 to TRBJ1-4, with D unclear. This CDR3 has 15 amino acids. The V gene lost 4 bases and the J gene lost 0 bases, with 10 bases spanning the gap. CDR1 SGDLS and CDR2 YYNGEE come from the germline V gene. The CDR3 sequence is CASSPDGATNEKLFF. The CDR3 DNA sequence: TGTGCCAGCAGCCCGGACGGGGCAACTAATGAAAAACTGTTTTTT. The full variable domain, rest sourced from reference TRBV9 and TRBJ1-4, is DSGVTQTPKHLITATGQRVTLRCSPRSGDLSVYWYQQSLDQGLQFLIQYYNGEERAKGNILERFSAQQFPDLHSELNLSSLELGDSALYFCASSPDGATNEKLFFGSGTQLSVL.

The J gene is TRBJ2-7, the V gene TRBV5-6, with 9 bases that match TRBD1. CDR3 size: 13 residues. Germline V gene data show CDR1 as SGHDT and CDR2 as YYEEEE. V lost 4 bases to trimming and J lost 6 bases; unmatched junction nucleotides: 5. In DNA, the CDR3 is TGTGCCAGCAGCCCGGGGACAGGGCGCGAGCAGTACTTC. It encodes CASSPGTGREQYF.

The table lists this clone with a count of one. The J gene is TRBJ2-2, the V gene TRBV2, with D possibly TRBD1 on 5 matching bases. Trimming shortened V by 8 bases and J by 5 bases, and 9 bases separated the two germline ends. Germline CDR1 reads SNHLY; CDR2 reads FYNNEI. This CDR3 has 12 residues. The CDR3 DNA reads as TGTGCCAGCTGGGGCCCGACCGGGGAGCTGTTTTTT. Its translation is CASWGPTGELFF.

V usage is TRBV2 and J usage is TRBJ2-5; TRBD2 is a possible D gene (5 bases). Germline CDR1 reads SNHLY; CDR2 reads FYNNEI. The CDR3 covers 13 residues. Trimming removed 6 bases from V and 2 bases from J, with 10 bases in between. The CDR3 DNA is TGTGCCAGCAGCCGACGGGAACAAGAGACCCAGTACTTC. Translated: CASSRREQETQYF. The full variable domain, with the rest looked up from reference TRBV2 and TRBJ2-5, is EPEVTQTPSHQVTQMGQEVILRCVPISNHLYFYWYRQILGQKVEFLVSFYNNEISEKSEIFDDQFSVERPDGSNFTLKIRSTKLEDSAMYFCASSRREQETQYFGPGTRLLVL.

The chain is built from TRBV27 and TRBJ2-1; D perhaps matches TRBD2 (7 bases). Germline CDR1 MNHEY, CDR2 SMNVEV (reference sequence). The V gene lost 5 bases and the J gene lost 5 bases, with 22 bases spanning the gap. CDR3 size: 17 residues. DNA for the CDR3: TGTGCCAGCAGTGGGGGGGCCATTTTGGGGAAGGACAATGAGCAGTTCTTC. Residues: CASSGGAILGKDNEQFF.

Here the CDR3 reads CASSLLEGVGNYGGNYGYTF. The CDR3 DNA reads as TGTGCCAGCAGCCTCTTGGAAGGGGTCGGAAACTATGGTGGAAACTATGGCTACACCTTC. The chain employs TRBV9 and TRBJ1-2, with TRBD1 as a possible D gene (5 bases). CDR1 is SGDLS and CDR2 is YYNGEE in the germline V gene. The CDR3 is 20 amino acids. Between the trimmed V and J ends, which lost 4 bases and 2 bases, there was a span of 30 bases.

This chain joins TRBV4-3 and TRBJ1-5; 7 nucleotides line up with TRBD1. This CDR3 is built from 15 residues. V shed 4 bases, J shed 0 bases, and the junction held 3 bases outside the gene matches. The germline gives CDR1 LGHNA, CDR2 YSLEER. CDR3 nucleotides: TGCGCCAGCAGCCGAGACAGGGATAGCAATCAGCCCCAGCATTTT. It is translated as CASSRDRDSNQPQHF.

This chain links TRBV27 with TRBJ2-7; 7 bases are shared with TRBD1. CDR1 is MNHEY and CDR2 is SMNVEV in the germline V gene (reference sequence). With 3 bases clipped from V and 2 bases from J, the junction kept 4 bases outside the gene matches. The CDR3 contains 14 residues. The CDR3 protein is CASSLMGQTYEQYF. The CDR3 bases are TGTGCCAGCAGTTTGATGGGACAGACCTACGAGCAGTACTTC.

The rearrangement uses TRBV9 and TRBJ2-3; D unresolved. The CDR3 spans 15 residues. Between the trimmed V and J ends, which lost 4 bases and 1 base, there was a span of 13 bases. CDR1 is SGDLS and CDR2 is YYNGEE in the germline V gene. Here the CDR3 DNA reads TGTGCCAGCAGCAACGCTTATCGGGGCACAGATACGCAGTATTTT. As protein: CASSNAYRGTDTQYF.

This clone has just a few counts. This chain joins TRBV2 and TRBJ2-7; TRBD1 matches 9 bases. V lost 7 bases to trimming and J lost 0 bases; unmatched junction nucleotides: 4. This CDR3 has 14 residues. CDR1 is SNHLY and CDR2 is FYNNEI in the germline V gene. The DNA of the CDR3 is TGTGCCAGCACCCTGGACAGGGGCTCCTACGAGCAGTACTTC. Encoded protein: CASTLDRGSYEQYF.

In DNA, the CDR3 is TGTGCCAGCAGCTTAGTGGGCCTAGCCCTGGACGAGCAGTACTTC. Its translation: CASSLVGLALDEQYF. The chain recombines TRBV7-2 with TRBJ2-7, with a weak D call TRBD2 (5 bases). Germline V gene lookup returns CDR1 SGHTA and CDR2 FQGNSA. Trimming took off 1 base at V and 5 bases at J, with 15 bases between the two ends. The CDR3 is 15 amino acids.

The J gene is TRBJ2-5, the V gene TRBV18; D perhaps matches TRBD2 (6 bases). The CDR3 spans 14 residues. Germline CDR1 reads KGHSH; CDR2 reads LQKENI. The V and J ends lost 4 bases and 0 bases respectively, with 9 bases between them. As DNA, the CDR3 is TGTGCCAGCTCACTAATAGCGGACCAAGAGACCCAGTACTTC. Its protein is CASSLIADQETQYF.

The chain links TRBV4-1 to TRBJ2-1, with D tentatively TRBD2 (5 bases). V lost 4 bases to trimming and J lost 7 bases, with 32 bases between them. This CDR3 is 20 amino acids long. Germline CDR1 MGHRA, CDR2 YSYEKL. The CDR3 sequence: CASSLNNLPEIGSEGNEQFF. Written as DNA, the CDR3 is TGCGCCAGCAGCCTAAATAACCTTCCAGAGATCGGAAGTGAGGGTAATGAGCAGTTCTTC.

The chain carries TRBV6-6 and TRBJ1-2; 9 nucleotides match TRBD1. Germline CDR1 and CDR2: MNHNY and SVGAGI (reference sequence). The CDR3 spans 15 residues. V shed 5 bases and J 2 bases; nucleotides not matched to a gene: 6. CDR3 sequence (DNA): TGTGCCAGCAGTCCAGAGGGACAGGGCAACTATGGCTACACCTTC. The encoded protein is CASSPEGQGNYGYTF.

The CDR3 region has the DNA TGTGCCAGCTCACCAGAGAGCATCCTCTCTGGAAACACCATATATTTT. Protein: CASSPESILSGNTIYF. The V gene is TRBV18, the J gene TRBJ1-3; D is undetermined. Germline V CDR1 and CDR2: KGHSH, LQKENI. The CDR3 is made up of 16 amino acids. V shed 2 bases and J shed 0 bases, with 11 bases lying between them. The full variable domain, rest sourced from reference TRBV18 and TRBJ1-3, is NAGVMQNPRHLVRRRGQEARLRCSPMKGHSHVYWYRQLPEEGLKFMVYLQKENIIDESGMPKERFSAEFPKEGPSILRIQQVVRGDSAAYFCASSPESILSGNTIYFGEGSWLTVV.

The J gene is TRBJ2-1, the V gene TRBV5-1; 7 nucleotides line up with TRBD2. V gave up 0 bases and J gave up 9 bases; unmatched junction bases: 18. The germline V gene encodes CDR1 SGHRS and CDR2 YFSETQ. The length of the CDR3 is 18 residues. The CDR3 loop reads CASSLAIGPRTSLGEQFF. The CDR3 DNA sequence: TGCGCCAGCAGCTTGGCCATTGGCCCGCGGACTAGTCTGGGTGAGCAGTTCTTC.